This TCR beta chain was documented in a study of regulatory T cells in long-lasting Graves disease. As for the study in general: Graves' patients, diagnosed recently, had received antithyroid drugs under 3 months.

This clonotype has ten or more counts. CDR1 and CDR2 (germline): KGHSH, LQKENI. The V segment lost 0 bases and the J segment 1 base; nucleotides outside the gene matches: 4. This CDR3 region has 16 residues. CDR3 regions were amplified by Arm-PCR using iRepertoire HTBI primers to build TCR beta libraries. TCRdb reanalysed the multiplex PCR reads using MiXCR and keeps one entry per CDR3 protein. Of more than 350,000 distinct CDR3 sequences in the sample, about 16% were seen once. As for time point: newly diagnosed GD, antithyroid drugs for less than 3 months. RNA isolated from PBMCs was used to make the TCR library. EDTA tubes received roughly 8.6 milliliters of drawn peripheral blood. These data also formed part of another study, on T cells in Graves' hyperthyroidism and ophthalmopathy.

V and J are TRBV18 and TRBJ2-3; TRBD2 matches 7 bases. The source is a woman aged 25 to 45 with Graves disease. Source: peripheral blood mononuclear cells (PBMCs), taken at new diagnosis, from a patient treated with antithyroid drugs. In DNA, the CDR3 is TGTGCCAGCTCACCACCTCCCAGCGGGGGCACAGATACGCAGTATTTT. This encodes CASSPPPSGGTDTQYF.